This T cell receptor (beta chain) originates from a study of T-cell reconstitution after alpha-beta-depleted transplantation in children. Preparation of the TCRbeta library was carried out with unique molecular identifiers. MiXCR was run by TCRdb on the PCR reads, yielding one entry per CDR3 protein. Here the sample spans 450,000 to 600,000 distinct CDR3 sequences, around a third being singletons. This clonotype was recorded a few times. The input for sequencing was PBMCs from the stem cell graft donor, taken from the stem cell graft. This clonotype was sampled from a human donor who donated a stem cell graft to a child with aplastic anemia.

CDR3 in DNA: TGCAGCGTGGGGTCAAGTACGGGGAACTATGGCTACACCTTC. Translating it yields CSVGSSTGNYGYTF. This sequence joins TRBV29-1 and TRBJ1-2; no definite D call. Trimming shortened V by 6 bases and J by 2 bases, and 16 bases separated the two germline ends. The length of the CDR3 is 14 residues. From germline, CDR1 is SQVTM and CDR2 ANQGSEA.